Listed below are T cell receptor beta chains from one sample, sequenced in a study of T cell responses to AZD1222 COVID-19 vaccine. Only in-frame clones appear in the TCRdb table, and some are missing; sequencing was by immunoSEQ multiplex PCR. The profile shows about 150,000 clones, 75% to 90% of them singletons. Source: peripheral blood, taken after recovery from COVID-19. The source is an adult who had recovered from COVID-19. The CDR3 runs from the conserved cysteine through the conserved F or W. The D gene is left open where the match is weak. The size entry is marked missing in some rows and otherwise reads once, few, many or a size class.

V gene	clone size	D gene	J gene	CDR3 DNA	CDR3 protein
TRBV6-1	-	-	TRBJ1-5	TGTGCCAGCAGTGAACTAAAAGTTAATAGCAATCAGCCCCAGCATTTT	CASSELKVNSNQPQHF
TRBV6-5	-	-	TRBJ1-5	TGTGCCAGCAAAGAGAACCCTAATCAGCCCCAGCATTTT	CASKENPNQPQHF
TRBV28	-	TRBD1	TRBJ2-1	TGTGCCAGCAGTTTGAGACAGGGGATTAACAATGAGCAGTTCTTC	CASSLRQGINNEQFF
TRBV6-5	-	-	TRBJ1-1	TGTGCCAGCAGTTACTCGGAATTGATGAACACTGAAGCTTTCTTT	CASSYSELMNTEAFF
TRBV5-1	-	-	TRBJ2-7	TGCGCCAGCAGCTCTACAGGGTCCTACGAGCAGTACTTC	CASSSTGSYEQYF
TRBV6-5	-	-	TRBJ1-1	TGTGCCAGCAGTTACTCGGACAGCCAGAACACTGAAGCTTTCTTT	CASSYSDSQNTEAFF
TRBV5-1	-	TRBD1	TRBJ1-2	TGCGCCAGCAGCCTGTCCGGACAGGGGGGTCCGGAGGGCTACACCTTC	CASSLSGQGGPEGYTF
TRBV9	-	-	TRBJ1-1	TGTGCCAGCAGCGTAGGTCCGGCCAGGATGTCTGAAGCTTTCTTT	CASSVGPARMSEAFF
TRBV23-1	once	TRBD2	TRBJ2-3	TGCGCCAGCAGTCATCCTGCCGGGACGGGAGGGCCCACAGATACGCAGTATTTT	CASSHPAGTGGPTDTQYF
TRBV10-1	-	-	TRBJ2-5	TGCGCCAGCATTGTCAGAAAACAAGAGACCCAGTACTTC	CASIVRKQETQYF
TRBV7-7	-	-	TRBJ1-4	TGTGCCAGCAGCCCGAGCGAAGGGACTTATGAAAAACTGTTTTTT	CASSPSEGTYEKLFF